Shown below are 6 T cell receptor beta chains from a single sample sequenced in a study of blood T cell repertoires in COVID-19. TCRdb keeps only in-frame clones here, not all; method: immunoSEQ multiplex PCR. Of tens of thousands of clones listed, about four fifths are singletons. Material for sequencing was peripheral blood. The origin of the receptors is a man aged 45 to 65 with active or convalescent COVID-19.

The chain joins TRBV9 to TRBJ2-2, with 7 bases lining up with TRBD1. The CDR3 length is 16 residues. The trim removed 0 bases at V and 4 bases at J, leaving 6 bases unmatched. The V gene's germline CDR1 is SGDLS and CDR2 YYNGEE. CDR3 DNA sequence: TGTGCCAGCAGCGTAGAAGAGGGGGCGGGCACCGGGGAGCTGTTTTTT. Residues: CASSVEEGAGTGELFF.

J is TRBJ2-1 and V is TRBV19; 10 bases fit TRBD1. The CDR3 totals 15 residues. CDR1 is LNHDA, CDR2 SQIVND, per germline (reference sequence). J gave up 7 bases and V 7 bases, and 10 bases lay outside the gene matches. CDR3 amino acids: CASTPSGQGWNEQFF. The CDR3 DNA reads TGTGCCAGTACCCCATCGGGACAGGGGTGGAATGAGCAGTTCTTC.

This clone has only a few counts. The CDR3: CASSLDRNNSPLHF. The CDR3 DNA sequence: TGTGCCAGCAGCCTGGACAGAAATAATTCACCCCTCCACTTT. The chain is built from TRBV11-2 and TRBJ1-6; possibly TRBD1 for D (6 bases). The CDR3 consists of 14 residues. Deletions cut 5 bases from V and 5 bases from J, with 10 bases between. Germline CDR1 reads SGHAT; CDR2 reads FQNNGV.

The J gene is TRBJ2-7, the V gene TRBV28, with a tentative D call TRBD1 (6 bases). V lost 2 bases and J 1 base, leaving 9 bases between the germline ends. Germline V gene data show CDR1 as MDHEN and CDR2 as SYDVKM. The CDR3 length is 14 residues. CDR3 nucleotides: TGTGCCAGCAGTTTAGGGACAAGTTCCTACGAGCAGTACGTC. The encoded protein is CASSLGTSSYEQYV.

This rearrangement joins TRBV6-5 to TRBJ1-2, with 11 bases that match TRBD1. There are 16 residues in the CDR3. CDR1 is MNHEY, CDR2 SVGAGI, per germline. After removal of 0 bases from V and 4 bases from J, the junction contained 4 bases not matched to a gene. The CDR3 region has the DNA TGTGCCAGCAGTTACTCGAGGACAGGGGGCTCCTATGGCTACACCTTC. Protein sequence: CASSYSRTGGSYGYTF.

J is TRBJ2-4 and V is TRBV4-1; the D gene is possibly TRBD1 (5 bases). The germline CDR1 and CDR2 sequences are MGHRA and YSYEKL. The CDR3 covers 15 residues. Trimming took 6 bases from V and 0 from J, leaving 12 bases between them. The CDR3 spells CASRDSPLAKNIQYF. The CDR3 region has the DNA TGCGCCAGCAGAGACAGTCCGTTAGCCAAAAACATTCAGTACTTC.